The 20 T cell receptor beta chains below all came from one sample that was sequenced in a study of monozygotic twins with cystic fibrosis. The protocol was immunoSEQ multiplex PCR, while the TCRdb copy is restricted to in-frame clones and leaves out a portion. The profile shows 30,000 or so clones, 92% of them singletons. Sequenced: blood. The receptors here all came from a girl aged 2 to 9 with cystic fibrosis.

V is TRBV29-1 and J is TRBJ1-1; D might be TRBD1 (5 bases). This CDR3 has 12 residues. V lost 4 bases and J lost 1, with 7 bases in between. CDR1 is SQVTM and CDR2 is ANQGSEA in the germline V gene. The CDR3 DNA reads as TGCAGCGTTGGAGGACAGAACACTGAAGCTTTCTTT. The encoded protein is CSVGGQNTEAFF.

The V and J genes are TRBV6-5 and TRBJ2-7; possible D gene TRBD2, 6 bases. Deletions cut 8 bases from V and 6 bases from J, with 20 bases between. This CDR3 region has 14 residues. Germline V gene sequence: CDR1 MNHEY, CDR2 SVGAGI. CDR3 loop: CASRPAGSLFEQYF. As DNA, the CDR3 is TGTGCCAGCCGACCCGCGGGAAGCCTATTCGAGCAGTACTTC.

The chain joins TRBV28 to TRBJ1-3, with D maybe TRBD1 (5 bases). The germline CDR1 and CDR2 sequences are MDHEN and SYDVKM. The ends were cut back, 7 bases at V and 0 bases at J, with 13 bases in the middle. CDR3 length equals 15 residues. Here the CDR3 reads CASNEGLISGNTIYF. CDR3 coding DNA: TGTGCCAGCAACGAGGGACTGATCTCTGGAAACACCATATATTTT.

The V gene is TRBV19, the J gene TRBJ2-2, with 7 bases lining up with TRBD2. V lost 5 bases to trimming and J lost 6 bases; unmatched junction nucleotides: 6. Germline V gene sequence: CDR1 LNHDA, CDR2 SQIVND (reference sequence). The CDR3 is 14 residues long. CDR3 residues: CASSAGGGSGELFF. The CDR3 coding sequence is TGTGCCAGTAGTGCCGGCGGGGGATCCGGGGAGCTGTTTTTT.

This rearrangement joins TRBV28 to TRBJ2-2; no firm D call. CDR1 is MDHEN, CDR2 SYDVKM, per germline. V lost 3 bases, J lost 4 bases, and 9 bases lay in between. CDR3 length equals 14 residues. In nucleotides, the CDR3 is TGTGCCAGCAGTTTCAGGATCCTCACCGGGGAGCTGTTTTTT. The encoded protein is CASSFRILTGELFF. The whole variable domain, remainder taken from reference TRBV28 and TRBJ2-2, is DVKVTQSSRYLVKRTGEKVFLECVQDMDHENMFWYRQDPGLGLRLIYFSYDVKMKEKGDIPEGYSVSREKKERFSLILESASTNQTSMYLCASSFRILTGELFFGEGSRLTVL.

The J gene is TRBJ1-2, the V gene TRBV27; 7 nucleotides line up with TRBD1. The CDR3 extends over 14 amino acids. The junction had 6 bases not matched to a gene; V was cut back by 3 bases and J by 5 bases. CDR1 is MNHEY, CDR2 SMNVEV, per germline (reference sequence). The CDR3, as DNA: TGTGCCAGCAGTTTGGGGGGCAGGGGGTATGGCTACACCTTC. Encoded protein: CASSLGGRGYGYTF.

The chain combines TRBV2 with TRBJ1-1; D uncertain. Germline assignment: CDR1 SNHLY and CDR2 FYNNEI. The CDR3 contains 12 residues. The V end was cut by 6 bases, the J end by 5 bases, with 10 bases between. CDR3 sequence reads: CASRLEGTEAFF. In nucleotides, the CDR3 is TGTGCCAGCAGACTAGAAGGGACTGAAGCTTTCTTT.

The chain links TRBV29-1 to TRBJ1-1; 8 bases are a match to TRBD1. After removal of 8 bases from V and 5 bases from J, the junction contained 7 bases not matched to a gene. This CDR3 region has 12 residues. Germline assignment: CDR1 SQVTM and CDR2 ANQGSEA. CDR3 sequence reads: CSSGGFGTEAFF. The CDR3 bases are TGCAGCTCAGGGGGCTTTGGAACTGAAGCTTTCTTT. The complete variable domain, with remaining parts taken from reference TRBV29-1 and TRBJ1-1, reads SAVISQKPSRDICQRGTSLTIQCQVDSQVTMMFWYRQQPGQSLTLIATANQGSEATYESGFVIDKFPISRPNLTFSTLTVSNMSPEDSSIYLCSSGGFGTEAFFGQGTRLTVV.

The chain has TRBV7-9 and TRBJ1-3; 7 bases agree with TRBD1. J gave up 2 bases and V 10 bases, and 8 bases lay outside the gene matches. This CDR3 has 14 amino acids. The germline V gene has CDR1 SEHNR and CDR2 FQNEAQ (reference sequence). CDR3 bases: TGTGCCACTTCGGGACAGCGGGCTGGAAACACCATATATTTT. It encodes CATSGQRAGNTIYF. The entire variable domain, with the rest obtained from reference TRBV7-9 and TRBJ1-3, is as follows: DTGVSQNPRHKITKRGQNVTFRCDPISEHNRLYWYRQTLGQGPEFLTYFQNEAQLEKSRLLSDRFSAERPKGSFSTLEIQRTEQGDSAMYLCATSGQRAGNTIYFGEGSWLTVV.

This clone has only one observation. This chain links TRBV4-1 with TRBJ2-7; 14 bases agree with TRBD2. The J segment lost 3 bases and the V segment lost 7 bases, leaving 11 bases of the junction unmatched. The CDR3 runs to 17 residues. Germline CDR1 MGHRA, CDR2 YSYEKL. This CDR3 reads CASTPGTSGRGVYEQYF. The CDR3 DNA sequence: TGCGCCAGCACGCCTGGGACTAGCGGGAGAGGGGTCTACGAGCAGTACTTC.

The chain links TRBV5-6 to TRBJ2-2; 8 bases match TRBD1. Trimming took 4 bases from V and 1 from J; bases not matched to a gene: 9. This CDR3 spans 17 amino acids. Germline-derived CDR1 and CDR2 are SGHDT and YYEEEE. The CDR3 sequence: CASSRTGLQGNTGELFF. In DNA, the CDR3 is TGTGCCAGCAGCCGGACAGGGCTACAGGGGAACACCGGGGAGCTGTTTTTT.

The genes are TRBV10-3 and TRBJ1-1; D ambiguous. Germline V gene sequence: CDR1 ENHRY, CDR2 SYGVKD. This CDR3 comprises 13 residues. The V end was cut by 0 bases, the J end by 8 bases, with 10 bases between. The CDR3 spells CAISESEEREAFF. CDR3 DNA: TGTGCCATCAGTGAGTCAGAAGAACGAGAAGCTTTCTTT.

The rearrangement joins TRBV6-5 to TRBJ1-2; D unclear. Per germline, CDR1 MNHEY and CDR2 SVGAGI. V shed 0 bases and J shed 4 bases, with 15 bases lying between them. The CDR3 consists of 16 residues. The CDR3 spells CASSYSGNGGAYGYTF. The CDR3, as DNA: TGTGCCAGCAGTTACTCCGGGAACGGCGGAGCCTATGGCTACACCTTC.

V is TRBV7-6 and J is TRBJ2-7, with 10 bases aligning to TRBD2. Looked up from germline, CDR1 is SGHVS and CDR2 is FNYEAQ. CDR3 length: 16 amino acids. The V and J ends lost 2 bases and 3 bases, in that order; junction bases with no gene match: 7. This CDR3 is CASSLKVAGGYYEQYF. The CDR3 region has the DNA TGTGCCAGCAGCTTAAAAGTAGCGGGGGGCTACTACGAGCAGTACTTC.

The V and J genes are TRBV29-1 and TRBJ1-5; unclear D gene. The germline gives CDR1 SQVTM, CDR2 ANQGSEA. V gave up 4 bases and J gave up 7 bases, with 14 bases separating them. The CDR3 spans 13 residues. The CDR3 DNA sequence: TGCAGCGTTGCGCGTGGGGAAGGCCAGCCCCAGCATTTT. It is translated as CSVARGEGQPQHF.

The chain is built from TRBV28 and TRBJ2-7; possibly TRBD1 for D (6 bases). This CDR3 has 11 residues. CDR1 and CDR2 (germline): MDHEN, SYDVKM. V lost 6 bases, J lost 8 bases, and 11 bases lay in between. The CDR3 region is CASSYRDKQYF. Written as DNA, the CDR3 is TGTGCCAGCAGCTACCGGGACAAGCAGTACTTC. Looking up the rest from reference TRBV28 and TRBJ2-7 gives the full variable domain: DVKVTQSSRYLVKRTGEKVFLECVQDMDHENMFWYRQDPGLGLRLIYFSYDVKMKEKGDIPEGYSVSREKKERFSLILESASTNQTSMYLCASSYRDKQYFGPGTRLTVT.

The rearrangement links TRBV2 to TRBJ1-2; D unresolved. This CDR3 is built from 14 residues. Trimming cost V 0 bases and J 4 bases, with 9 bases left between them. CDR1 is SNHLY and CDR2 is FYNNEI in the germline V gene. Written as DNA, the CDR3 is TGTGCCAGCAGTGAAGCGAGCGGTACCTATGGCTACACCTTC. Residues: CASSEASGTYGYTF.

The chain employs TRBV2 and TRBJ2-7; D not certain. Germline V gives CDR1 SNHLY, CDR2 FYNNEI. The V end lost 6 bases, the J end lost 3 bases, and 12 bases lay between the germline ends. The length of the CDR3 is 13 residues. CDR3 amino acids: CASRGVGIYEQYF. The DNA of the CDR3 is TGTGCCAGCAGAGGAGTAGGGATCTACGAGCAGTACTTC. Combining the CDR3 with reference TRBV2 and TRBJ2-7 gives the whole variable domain EPEVTQTPSHQVTQMGQEVILRCVPISNHLYFYWYRQILGQKVEFLVSFYNNEISEKSEIFDDQFSVERPDGSNFTLKIRSTKLEDSAMYFCASRGVGIYEQYFGPGTRLTVT.

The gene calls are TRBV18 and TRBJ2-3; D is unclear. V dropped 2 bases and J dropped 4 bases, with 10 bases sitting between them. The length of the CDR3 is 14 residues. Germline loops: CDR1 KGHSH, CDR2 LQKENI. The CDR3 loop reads CASSPGVDSDTQYF. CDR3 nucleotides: TGTGCCAGCTCACCAGGGGTCGATTCAGATACGCAGTATTTT.

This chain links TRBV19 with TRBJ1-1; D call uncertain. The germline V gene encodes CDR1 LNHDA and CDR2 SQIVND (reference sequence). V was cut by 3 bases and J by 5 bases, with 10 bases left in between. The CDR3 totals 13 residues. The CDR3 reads CASSMWGWTEAFF. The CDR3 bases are TGTGCCAGTAGTATGTGGGGTTGGACTGAAGCTTTCTTT.